This TCR beta chain was sequenced for a study of neurological immune-mediated disorders. The V and J ends lost 4 bases and 8 bases, in that order; junction bases with no gene match: 7. This CDR3 contains 14 residues. CDR1 is SGHVS, CDR2 FQNEAQ, per germline. The starting material, 2 million PBMCs stored at -80 C, gave rise to the unsorted libraries. Synthesis of cDNA was carried out by template-switch 5'RACE. The reaction used 10-nucleotide random UMIs. MiXCR, applied by TCRdb to the 5' RACE reads, yields one record per CDR3 protein. The repertoire holds about 65,000 distinct CDR3 sequences, with roughly 4% as singletons.

The V call is TRBV7-8, the J call TRBJ2-1; the match to TRBD1 covers 8 bases. The source is a man in his fifties or sixties with multiple sclerosis. The source material was PBMCs. The CDR3 DNA reads TGTGCCAGCAGCTCTCCGGACAGGGTGGATGAGCAGTTCTTC. Amino acid sequence: CASSSPDRVDEQFF.